This T cell receptor beta chain derives from a study of human T cells and chemical hapten exposure. Overall study: How much TCR each sample yielded varied, mostly because pooled library volumes differed slightly.

RNA extraction used unfractionated whole blood as the source of total RNA. One entry per CDR3 protein, called by TCRdb with MiXCR from the 5' RACE reads. Counted here are approximately 150,000 distinct CDR3 sequences, roughly 4.1% occurring once; the ten biggest clones make up 1.2% to 1.5%. Germline loops: CDR1 ENHRY, CDR2 SYGVKD. The CDR3 is made up of 14 amino acids. The V end lost 4 bases, the J end lost 3 bases, and 10 bases lay between the germline ends. In this sample, this clonotype turned up many times. V gene TRBV10-3 combines with J gene TRBJ2-1; D may be TRBD1 or TRBD2 (5 bases each). The TCR sequence derives from a female donor in good health. The CDR3 bases are TGTGCCATCAGTGTAACAGGACTCTACAATGAGCAGTTCTTC. Residues: CAISVTGLYNEQFF.